What follows is one TCR beta chain and its context. The repertoire was sequenced with immunoSEQ multiplex PCR; TCRdb's copy has only in-frame clones and lacks some. The profile covers about 130,000 clones, with 85% to 95% appearing a single time and less than 0.65% taken by the ten largest. This sample was taken from a study of control samples from healthy donors and cancer patients. Trimming removed 6 bases at V and 0 bases at J, with 12 bases between. The CDR3 contains 15 residues. Germline V lookup: CDR1 LNHDA, CDR2 SQIVND (reference sequence). Material for sequencing was PBMCs. The chain has TRBV19 and TRBJ1-3, with D uncertain. The TCR comes from a man aged 80 or over with head and neck cancer. The CDR3 is CASRPPYGSGNTIYF. As DNA, the CDR3 is TGTGCCAGTAGACCCCCCTATGGCTCTGGAAACACCATATATTTT.